These T cell receptor beta chains were read from a single sample in a study of cytomegalovirus exposure and HLA in healthy donors. Libraries were prepared by immunoSEQ multiplex PCR; TCRdb keeps only in-frame clonotypes and omits some of them. This repertoire shows some 130,000 clones, 81% found once; its top ten account for about 0.7%. The sequenced material came from PBMCs. Receptors were obtained from a man in his late teens or twenties in good health and CMV-seronegative. Each CDR3 is given with its conserved first and last residue. A D gene is named only where the DNA matches it firmly.

CDR3 protein: CASGGGLTQNYGYTF
CDR3 length: 15
D gene: -
V gene: TRBV6-5

CDR3 protein: CASSIGRASTDTQYF
CDR3 length: 15
D gene: -
V gene: TRBV19

CDR3 protein: CASGVGGVDTEAFF
CDR3 length: 14
D gene: -
V gene: TRBV10-2

CDR3 protein: CASSEVTGMNTEAFF
CDR3 length: 15
D gene: -
V gene: TRBV6-1

CDR3 protein: CASSILTGSNTEAFF
CDR3 length: 15
D gene: TRBD1
V gene: TRBV19

CDR3 protein: CASSPQLAGGGNEQFF
CDR3 length: 16
D gene: TRBD2
V gene: TRBV7-8

CDR3 protein: CASSRTGVKETQYF
CDR3 length: 14
D gene: TRBD1
V gene: TRBV28

CDR3 protein: CAWSPDRFGNTIYF
CDR3 length: 14
D gene: -
V gene: TRBV30

CDR3 protein: CASRIASENTIYF
CDR3 length: 13
D gene: -
V gene: TRBV5-1

CDR3 protein: CASSQEQGNSNQPQHF
CDR3 length: 16
D gene: TRBD1
V gene: TRBV4-2

CDR3 protein: CAWSLTGDQPQHF
CDR3 length: 13
D gene: -
V gene: TRBV30

CDR3 protein: CAWSPLAGVWETQYF
CDR3 length: 15
D gene: TRBD2
V gene: TRBV30

CDR3 protein: CAWSAGQVNNEQFF
CDR3 length: 14
D gene: TRBD1
V gene: TRBV30

CDR3 protein: CASSYSGLAGETQYF
CDR3 length: 15
D gene: TRBD2
V gene: TRBV6-5

CDR3 protein: CASSGGTGKLGYTF
CDR3 length: 14
D gene: TRBD1
V gene: TRBV28

CDR3 protein: CASGGADTEAFF
CDR3 length: 12
D gene: -
V gene: TRBV7-2

CDR3 protein: CASSKGLTYEQYF
CDR3 length: 13
D gene: -
V gene: TRBV7-9

CDR3 protein: CASSFASNYGYTF
CDR3 length: 13
D gene: -
V gene: TRBV27

CDR3 protein: CSVATWTGGIGYTF
CDR3 length: 14
D gene: TRBD1
V gene: TRBV29-1

CDR3 protein: CASSQDRDRSYEQYF
CDR3 length: 15
D gene: TRBD1
V gene: TRBV4-3

CDR3 protein: CASSLQQGSYEQYF
CDR3 length: 14
D gene: -
V gene: TRBV5-4

CDR3 protein: CSVKNLRDRPPYTF
CDR3 length: 14
D gene: TRBD1
V gene: TRBV29-1

CDR3 protein: CATSEPGNQPQHF
CDR3 length: 13
D gene: -
V gene: TRBV6-5

CDR3 protein: CAWSTGVRNSPLHF
CDR3 length: 14
D gene: -
V gene: TRBV30

CDR3 protein: CASSNQGSNQPQHF
CDR3 length: 14
D gene: -
V gene: TRBV4-1

CDR3 protein: CASSLSGGANVLTF
CDR3 length: 14
D gene: -
V gene: TRBV14

CDR3 protein: CAISEFAGPQAFF
CDR3 length: 13
D gene: -
V gene: TRBV10-3

CDR3 protein: CACRHGRETQYF
CDR3 length: 12
D gene: -
V gene: TRBV30

CDR3 protein: CASSSRLRGTGELFF
CDR3 length: 15
D gene: -
V gene: TRBV6-5

CDR3 protein: CASSILNTNYGYTF
CDR3 length: 14
D gene: -
V gene: TRBV5-6